One sample yielded the 20 T cell receptor beta chains listed below, sequenced in a study of glioma-infiltrating T cells. Using RNA template, CDR3s of TCR alpha and beta were amplified with iRepertoire arm-PCR. From the multiplex PCR reads, TCRdb called clonotypes with MiXCR, one entry per CDR3 protein. Among a few hundred thousand distinct CDR3 sequences listed, around 38% were seen once. The sample comprised glioma tissue, nonneoplastic brain tissue, or PBMCs (not recorded which). The receptors were gathered from a human donor with low-grade glioma or glioblastoma, undergoing nonglioma brain surgery, or in good health (not recorded which).

This sequence joins TRBV27 and TRBJ2-5; D call uncertain. The V end lost 4 bases, the J end lost 7 bases, and 10 bases lay between the germline ends. CDR1 MNHEY and CDR2 SMNVEV come from the germline V gene (reference sequence). CDR3 length: 12 amino acids. Here the CDR3 reads CASSSPWRTQYF. In DNA form, the CDR3 reads TGTGCCAGCAGTTCCCCTTGGCGGACCCAGTACTTC.

The chain couples TRBV25-1 to TRBJ2-6; D gene uncertain. The CDR3 length is 15 residues. Per germline, CDR1 MGHDK and CDR2 SYGVNS. Between the trimmed V and J ends, which lost 4 bases and 4 bases, there was a span of 11 bases. CDR3 nucleotide sequence: TGTGCCAGCAGTGGATCACTATCGGGGGCCAACGTCCTGACTTTC. This codes for CASSGSLSGANVLTF.

This clonotype was observed a handful of times. The chain is built from TRBV3-1 and TRBJ2-1; D could derive from TRBD1 or TRBD2 (5 bases each). CDR1 and CDR2 (germline): LGHDT, YNNKEL (reference sequence). The length of the CDR3 is 14 residues. Trimming stripped 3 bases from V and 3 bases from J, with 9 bases between. The CDR3 DNA sequence: TGTGCCAGCAGCCAGGAGGACAACTACAATGAGCAGTTCTTC. It encodes CASSQEDNYNEQFF.

CDR3 sequence (DNA): TGCAGTGCTAGACACCAAGCACATGGCTACACCTTC. Its translation: CSARHQAHGYTF. This rearrangement joins TRBV20-1 to TRBJ1-2; D uncertain. Germline V gene sequence: CDR1 DFQATT, CDR2 SNEGSKA (reference sequence). The CDR3 totals 12 residues. The V and J ends lost 2 bases and 6 bases respectively, with 10 bases between them.

Notes on this clonotype: A much larger clone lies one base from this, so it may be a read error. The chain has TRBV6-1 and TRBJ2-3, with 10 bases matching TRBD2. Germline CDR1 MNHNS, CDR2 SASEGT. The V and J ends lost 6 bases and 5 bases, in that order; junction bases with no gene match: 11. The CDR3 is 16 residues long. The CDR3 is CASSRNSGRSGDTQYF. Here the CDR3 DNA reads TGTGCCAGCAGCAGGAATAGCGGGAGGTCCGGAGATACGCAGTATTTT.

This clonotype was found many times. The chain recombines TRBV4-1 with TRBJ2-1; D is ambiguous. Germline V gene sequence: CDR1 MGHRA, CDR2 YSYEKL. There are 13 residues in the CDR3. The V end lost 0 bases, the J end lost 7 bases, and 7 bases lay between the germline ends. CDR3 sequence reads: CASSQDTLNEQFF. The CDR3 DNA sequence: TGCGCCAGCAGCCAAGACACTTTGAATGAGCAGTTCTTC.

This clonotype occurred many times. V gene TRBV6-2 or TRBV6-3 combines with J gene TRBJ2-7; D possibly corresponds to TRBD1 (5 bases). Germline V gives CDR1 MNHEY, CDR2 SVGEGT. V was pared by 4 bases and J by 2 bases, with 9 bases between. This CDR3 has 13 amino acids. CDR3 region: CASSWAGPYEQYF. The CDR3 DNA sequence: TGTGCCAGCAGTTGGGCAGGGCCCTACGAGCAGTACTTC.

V gene TRBV5-1 combines with J gene TRBJ2-7; TRBD2 matches 9 bases. V trimming: 4 bases; J trimming: 7 bases; junction bases outside the gene matches: 3. Germline CDR1 reads SGHRS; CDR2 reads YFSETQ. CDR3 length: 12 amino acids. The CDR3 loop reads CASSILAGEQYF. DNA of the CDR3: TGCGCCAGCAGCATTCTAGCGGGAGAGCAGTACTTC.

This chain uses TRBV28 with TRBJ2-7; the match to TRBD1 covers 9 bases. The germline V gene encodes CDR1 MDHEN and CDR2 SYDVKM. The CDR3 consists of 13 residues. The V and J ends lost 4 bases and 7 bases, in that order; junction bases with no gene match: 5. The CDR3 sequence is CASSYRGPGEQYF. The CDR3, as DNA: TGTGCCAGCAGTTACAGGGGGCCAGGGGAGCAGTACTTC.

This chain connects TRBV20-1 to TRBJ2-1, with TRBD1 matching 7 bases. V lost 3 bases to trimming and J lost 10 bases; unmatched junction nucleotides: 12. CDR1 and CDR2 from the germline V gene are DFQATT and SNEGSKA (reference sequence). The length of the CDR3 is 14 residues. CDR3 sequence reads: CSARGQISSYEQFF. The DNA of the CDR3 is TGCAGTGCTAGGGGACAGATAAGCTCCTACGAGCAGTTCTTC.

The J gene is TRBJ1-1, the V gene TRBV18; D possibly corresponds to TRBD1 (6 bases). The germline gives CDR1 KGHSH, CDR2 LQKENI. The CDR3 sequence is 13 residues long. Trimming pared 4 bases from V and 4 bases from J, leaving 10 bases between. The CDR3 DNA reads as TGTGCCAGCTCACAGGGGGTCGGCACTGAAGCTTTCTTT. Encoded protein: CASSQGVGTEAFF. Together with reference TRBV18 and TRBJ1-1, the CDR3 gives the full variable domain: NAGVMQNPRHLVRRRGQEARLRCSPMKGHSHVYWYRQLPEEGLKFMVYLQKENIIDESGMPKERFSAEFPKEGPSILRIQQVVRGDSAAYFCASSQGVGTEAFFGQGTRLTVV.

Note on this clonotype: With a much larger clone just one base away, this may be a read error. This chain links TRBV20-1 with TRBJ2-7, with TRBD1 matching 9 bases. The CDR3 is made up of 15 amino acids. V gave up 1 base and J gave up 2 bases; unmatched junction bases: 6. Germline V CDR1 and CDR2: DFQATT, SNEGSKA (reference sequence). Written as DNA, the CDR3 is TGCAGTGCTAGAGGTATGGGACAGGGTCCCTACGAGCAGTACTTC. This codes for CSARGMGQGPYEQYF.

In this sample, this clonotype turned up a few times. The chain couples TRBV27 to TRBJ2-1; D uncertain. V lost 4 bases and J 2 bases, leaving 15 bases between the germline ends. The CDR3 consists of 16 residues. Germline V CDR1 and CDR2: MNHEY, SMNVEV (reference sequence). CDR3: CASSSVSWNTYNEQFF. The CDR3 nucleotides read TGTGCCAGCAGTTCCGTTTCTTGGAACACCTACAATGAGCAGTTCTTC.

This rearrangement joins TRBV5-1 to TRBJ2-4; D not certain. With 5 bases removed from V and 0 bases from J, the gap between germline ends came to 12 bases. Germline V gene sequence: CDR1 SGHRS, CDR2 YFSETQ. There are 15 residues in the CDR3. CDR3 in amino acids: CASSSNLGAKNIQYF. CDR3 coding DNA: TGCGCCAGCAGTTCCAATTTGGGAGCCAAAAACATTCAGTACTTC. Variable domain in full (rest from reference TRBV5-1 and TRBJ2-4): KAGVTQTPRYLIKTRGQQVTLSCSPISGHRSVSWYQQTPGQGLQFLFEYFSETQRNKGNFPGRFSGRQFSNSRSEMNVSTLELGDSALYLCASSSNLGAKNIQYFGAGTRLSVL.

This chain uses TRBV2 with TRBJ2-1, with 9 bases that match TRBD1. This CDR3 is 14 amino acids long. CDR1 is SNHLY, CDR2 FYNNEI, per germline. After removal of 4 bases from V and 7 bases from J, the junction contained 5 bases not matched to a gene. CDR3 bases: TGTGCCAGCAGTGGAGGGACAGGGAAAAATGAGCAGTTCTTC. This gives the protein CASSGGTGKNEQFF.

This clonotype was picked up many times. The chain employs TRBV20-1 and TRBJ2-3, with D maybe TRBD2 (5 bases). With 4 bases removed from V and 2 bases from J, the gap between germline ends came to 16 bases. Germline loops: CDR1 DFQATT, CDR2 SNEGSKA (reference sequence). The CDR3 length is 15 residues. In DNA form, the CDR3 reads TGCAGTGCTATAGCTGAGGAGGACGTCACAGATACGCAGTATTTT. Protein product: CSAIAEEDVTDTQYF.

There are a few counts of this clonotype. This chain connects TRBV20-1 to TRBJ1-1; D is unresolved. Germline CDR1 and CDR2: DFQATT and SNEGSKA (reference sequence). Trimming stripped 6 bases from V and 8 bases from J, with 10 bases between. The CDR3 totals 10 residues. The CDR3: CSAADREAFF. The DNA for the CDR3 is TGCAGTGCCGCGGACCGCGAAGCTTTCTTT.

On this clonotype: This may arise from a read error, as a much more abundant clone is one base away. The conserved phenylalanine or tryptophan is not found at the CDR3 terminus, so this likely reflects a read error. The J gene is TRBJ2-2, the V gene TRBV6-1; D uncertain. Trimming removed 4 bases from V and 1 base from J, with 7 bases in between. The CDR3 is made up of 14 amino acids. The V gene's germline CDR1 is MNHNS and CDR2 SASEGT. The CDR3 DNA follows: TGTGCCAGCAGTGGGACGCTGAACACCGGGGAGCTGTTTATT. It specifies CASSGTLNTGELFI.

This clonotype was seen more than once but under ten times. The CDR3 sequence is CASIPWGGNSPDTQYF. The CDR3 DNA follows: TGTGCCAGCATCCCCTGGGGGGGGAACTCCCCAGATACGCAGTATTTT. The chain joins TRBV6-1 to TRBJ2-3; 7 bases line up with TRBD2. CDR1 MNHNS and CDR2 SASEGT come from the germline V gene. V gave up 7 bases and J gave up 4 bases; unmatched junction bases: 14. The CDR3 spans 16 residues.

The chain links TRBV5-1 to TRBJ1-1, with TRBD1 matching 9 bases. The CDR3 length is 16 residues. CDR1 and CDR2 (germline): SGHRS, YFSETQ. Trimming at V came to 0 bases and at J to 3 bases, leaving 6 bases not matched to a gene. CDR3 in DNA: TGCGCCAGCAGCTTGGGGGGACAGGGCGGTTACACTGAAGCTTTCTTT. Its translation is CASSLGGQGGYTEAFF.